This T cell receptor (beta chain) emerged from a study of blood T cell repertoires in COVID-19. Across the study: Spain, Italy and the United States supplied samples that represented acute and convalescent COVID-19. Sample material is recorded as cDNA or gDNA derived from T cells, B-cell-depleted T cells, or PBMCs.

TCRdb's table, derived via immunoSEQ multiplex PCR, lists solely in-frame clones and lacks some. The sample has some 50,000 clones; around 80% are singletons. The CDR3 length is 14 residues. V lost 0 bases and J lost 5, with 11 bases in between. Looked up from germline, CDR1 is SGDLS and CDR2 is YYNGEE. This receptor was identified in a woman over 75 with acute or convalescent COVID-19. The chain couples TRBV9 to TRBJ1-1, with D perhaps matching TRBD1 (5 bases). The specimen was peripheral blood. The CDR3 region has the DNA TGTGCCAGCAGCGTAGTCGGGGGTTGGACTGAAGCTTTCTTT. The encoded protein is CASSVVGGWTEAFF.